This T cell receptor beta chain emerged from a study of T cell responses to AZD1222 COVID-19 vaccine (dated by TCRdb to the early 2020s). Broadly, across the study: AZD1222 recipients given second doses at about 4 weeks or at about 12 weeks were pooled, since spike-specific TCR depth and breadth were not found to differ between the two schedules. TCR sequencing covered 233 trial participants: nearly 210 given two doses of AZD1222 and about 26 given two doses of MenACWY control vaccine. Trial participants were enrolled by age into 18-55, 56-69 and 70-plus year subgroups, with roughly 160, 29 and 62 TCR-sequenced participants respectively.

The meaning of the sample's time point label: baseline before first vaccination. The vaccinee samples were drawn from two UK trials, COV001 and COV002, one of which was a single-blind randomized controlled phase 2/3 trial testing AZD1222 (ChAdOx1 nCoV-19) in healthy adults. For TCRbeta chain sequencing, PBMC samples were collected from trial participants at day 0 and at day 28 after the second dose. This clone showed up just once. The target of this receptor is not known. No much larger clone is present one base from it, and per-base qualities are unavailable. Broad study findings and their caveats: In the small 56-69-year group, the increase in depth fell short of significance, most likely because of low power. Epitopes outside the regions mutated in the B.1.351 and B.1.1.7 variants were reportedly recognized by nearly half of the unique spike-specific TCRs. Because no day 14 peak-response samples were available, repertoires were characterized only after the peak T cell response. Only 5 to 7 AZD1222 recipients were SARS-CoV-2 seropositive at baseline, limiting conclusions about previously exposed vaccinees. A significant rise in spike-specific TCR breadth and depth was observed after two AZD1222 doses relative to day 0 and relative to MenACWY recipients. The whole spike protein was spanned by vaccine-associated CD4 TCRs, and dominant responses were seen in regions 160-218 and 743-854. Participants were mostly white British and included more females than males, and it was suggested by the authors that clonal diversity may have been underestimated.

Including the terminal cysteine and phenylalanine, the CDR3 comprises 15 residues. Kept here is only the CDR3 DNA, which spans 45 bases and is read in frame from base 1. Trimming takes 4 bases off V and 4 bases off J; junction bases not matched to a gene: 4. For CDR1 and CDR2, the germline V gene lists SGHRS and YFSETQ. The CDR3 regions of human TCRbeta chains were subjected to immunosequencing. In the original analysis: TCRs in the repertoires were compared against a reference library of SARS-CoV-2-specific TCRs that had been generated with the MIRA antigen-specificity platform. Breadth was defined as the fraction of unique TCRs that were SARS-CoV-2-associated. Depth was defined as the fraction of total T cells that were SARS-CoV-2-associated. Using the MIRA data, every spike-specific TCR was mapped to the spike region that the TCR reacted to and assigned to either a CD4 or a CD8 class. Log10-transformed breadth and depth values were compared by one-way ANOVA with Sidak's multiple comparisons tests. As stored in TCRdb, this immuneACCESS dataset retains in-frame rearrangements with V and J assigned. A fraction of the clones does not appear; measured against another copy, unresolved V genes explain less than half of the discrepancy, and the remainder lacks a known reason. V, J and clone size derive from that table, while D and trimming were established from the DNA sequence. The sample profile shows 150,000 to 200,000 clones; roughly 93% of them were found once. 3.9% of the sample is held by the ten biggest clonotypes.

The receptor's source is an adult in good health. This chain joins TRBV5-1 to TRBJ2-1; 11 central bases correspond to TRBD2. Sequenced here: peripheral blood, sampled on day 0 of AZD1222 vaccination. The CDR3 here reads CASSPGLAEYNEQFF. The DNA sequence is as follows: TGCGCCAGCAGCCCGGGACTAGCGGAGTACAATGAGCAGTTCTTC.